This TCR beta chain stems from a study of cytomegalovirus exposure and HLA in healthy donors. The CDR3 contains 15 residues. Per the germline V gene, CDR1 is SEHNR and CDR2 is FQNEAQ (reference sequence). The trim removed 4 bases at V and 15 bases at J, leaving 12 bases unmatched. The PCR was carried out with 60 Vbeta primers and 13 Jbeta primers. This table comes from immunoSEQ multiplex PCR, and its TCRdb copy is limited to in-frame clones, with some not included. The repertoire holds roughly 180,000 clones, with roughly 8.7% as singletons. Sequenced input: PBMCs. V is TRBV7-9 and J is TRBJ2-1; 13 bases line up with TRBD2. The TCR sequence derives from a woman aged 25 to 39 in good health and CMV-seropositive. The CDR3 nucleotides read TGTGCCAGCAGCTCCACGGGACTAGCGGGGTCTATCGGGTTCTTC. Protein product: CASSSTGLAGSIGFF.